This T cell receptor (beta chain) was identified in a study of T cells after yellow fever vaccination. Study in general: Preparation of the low-cell-number fractions used SMART-Seq v4 Ultra Low Input.

TCRdb itself ran the 5' RACE reads through MiXCR, one entry per CDR3 protein. The table has around 250,000 distinct CDR3 sequences, roughly 5% seen once. This clonotype showed up many times. CDR3 size: 16 residues. CDR1 is LGHDT, CDR2 YNNKEL, per germline (reference sequence). The V gene lost 4 bases and the J gene lost 0 bases, with 16 bases spanning the gap. The TCR was taken from a young man who received the YFV17D yellow fever vaccine. This chain joins TRBV3-1 and TRBJ2-7; D is undetermined. The specimen was CD4+ T cells sorted from PBMCs, collected on the day of the yellow fever booster vaccination. The CDR3 DNA follows: TGTGCCAGCAGCCCCTATCGACAACTGAGCTCCTACGAGCAGTACGTC. This sequence encodes CASSPYRQLSSYEQYV.